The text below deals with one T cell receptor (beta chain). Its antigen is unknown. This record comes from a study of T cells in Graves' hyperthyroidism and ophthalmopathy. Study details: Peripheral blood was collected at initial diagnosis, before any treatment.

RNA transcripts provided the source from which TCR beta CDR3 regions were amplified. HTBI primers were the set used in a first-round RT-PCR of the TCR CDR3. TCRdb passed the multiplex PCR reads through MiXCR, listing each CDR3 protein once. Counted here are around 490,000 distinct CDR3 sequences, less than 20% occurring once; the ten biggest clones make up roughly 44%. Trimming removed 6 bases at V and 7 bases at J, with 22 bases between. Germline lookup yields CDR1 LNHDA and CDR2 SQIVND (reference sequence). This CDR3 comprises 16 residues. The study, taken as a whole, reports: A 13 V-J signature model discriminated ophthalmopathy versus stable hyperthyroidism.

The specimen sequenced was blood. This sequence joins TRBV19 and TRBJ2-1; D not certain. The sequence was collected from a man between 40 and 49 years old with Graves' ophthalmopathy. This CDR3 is CASSPWRRVLVNEQFF. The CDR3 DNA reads TGTGCCAGTAGCCCCTGGCGGAGAGTCTTGGTTAATGAGCAGTTCTTC. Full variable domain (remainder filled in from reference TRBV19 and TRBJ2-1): DGGITQSPKYLFRKEGQNVTLSCEQNLNHDAMYWYRQDPGQGLRLIYYSQIVNDFQKGDIAEGYSVSREKKESFPLTVTSAQKNPTAFYLCASSPWRRVLVNEQFFGPGTRLTVL.